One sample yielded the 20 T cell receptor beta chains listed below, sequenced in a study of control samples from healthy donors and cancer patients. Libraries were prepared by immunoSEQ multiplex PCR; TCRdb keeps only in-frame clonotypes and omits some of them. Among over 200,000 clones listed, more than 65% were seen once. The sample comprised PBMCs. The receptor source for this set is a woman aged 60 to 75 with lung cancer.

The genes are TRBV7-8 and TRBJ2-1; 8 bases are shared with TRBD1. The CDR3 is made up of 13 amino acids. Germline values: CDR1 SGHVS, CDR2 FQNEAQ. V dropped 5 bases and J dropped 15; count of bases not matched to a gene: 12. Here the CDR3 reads CASSTGTGPHRFF. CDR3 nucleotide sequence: TGTGCCAGCAGCACCGGGACAGGACCACACCGGTTCTTC.

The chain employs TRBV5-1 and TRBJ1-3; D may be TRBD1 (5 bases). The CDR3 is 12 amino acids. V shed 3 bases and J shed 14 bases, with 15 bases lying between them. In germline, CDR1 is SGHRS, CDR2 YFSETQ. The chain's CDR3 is CASSSTGTGLYF. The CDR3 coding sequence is TGCGCCAGCAGCTCCACCGGGACCGGCTTATATTTT.

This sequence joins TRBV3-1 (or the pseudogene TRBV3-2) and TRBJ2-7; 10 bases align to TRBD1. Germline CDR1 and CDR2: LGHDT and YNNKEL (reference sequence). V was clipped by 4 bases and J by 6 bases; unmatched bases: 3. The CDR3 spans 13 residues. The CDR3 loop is CASSPRTGGEQYF. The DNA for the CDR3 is TGTGCCAGCAGCCCCCGGACAGGGGGCGAGCAGTACTTC.

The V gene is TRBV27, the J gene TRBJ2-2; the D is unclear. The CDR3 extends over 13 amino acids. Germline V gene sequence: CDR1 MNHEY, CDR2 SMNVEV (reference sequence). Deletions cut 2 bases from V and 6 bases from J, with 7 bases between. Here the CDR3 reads CASSLRVSGELFF. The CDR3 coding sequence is TGTGCCAGCAGTTTACGGGTATCCGGGGAGCTGTTTTTT.

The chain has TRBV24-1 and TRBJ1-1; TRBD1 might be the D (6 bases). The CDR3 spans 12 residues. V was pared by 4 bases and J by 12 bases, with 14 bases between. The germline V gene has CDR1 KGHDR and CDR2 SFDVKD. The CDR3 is CATSDAAGTTFF. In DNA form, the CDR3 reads TGTGCCACCAGTGACGCTGCCGGGACAACTTTCTTT.

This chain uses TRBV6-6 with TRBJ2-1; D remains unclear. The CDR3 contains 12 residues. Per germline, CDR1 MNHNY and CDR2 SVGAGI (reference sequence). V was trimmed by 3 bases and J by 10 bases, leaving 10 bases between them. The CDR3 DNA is TGTGCCAGCAGTTATAGGGTGGGGGAGCAGTTCTTC. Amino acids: CASSYRVGEQFF.

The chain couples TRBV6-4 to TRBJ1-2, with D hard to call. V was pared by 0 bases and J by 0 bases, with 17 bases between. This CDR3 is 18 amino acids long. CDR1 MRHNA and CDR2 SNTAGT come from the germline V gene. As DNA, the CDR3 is TGTGCCAGCAGTGACTCTCCGGTTAAACCTCTCGCTAACTATGGCTACACCTTC. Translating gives CASSDSPVKPLANYGYTF.

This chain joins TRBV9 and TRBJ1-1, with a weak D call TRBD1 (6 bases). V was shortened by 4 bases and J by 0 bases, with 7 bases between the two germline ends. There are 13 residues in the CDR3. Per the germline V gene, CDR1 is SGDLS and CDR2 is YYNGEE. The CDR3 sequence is CASSTGLNTEAFF. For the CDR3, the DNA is TGTGCCAGCAGCACAGGGTTGAACACTGAAGCTTTCTTT.

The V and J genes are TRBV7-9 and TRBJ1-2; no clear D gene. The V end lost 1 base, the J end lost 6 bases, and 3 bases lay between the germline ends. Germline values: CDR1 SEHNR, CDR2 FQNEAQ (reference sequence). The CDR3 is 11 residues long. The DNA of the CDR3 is TGTGCCAGCAGCTTAGGCCATGGCTACACCTTC. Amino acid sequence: CASSLGHGYTF. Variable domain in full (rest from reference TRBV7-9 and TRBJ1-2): DTGVSQNPRHKITKRGQNVTFRCDPISEHNRLYWYRQTLGQGPEFLTYFQNEAQLEKSRLLSDRFSAERPKGSFSTLEIQRTEQGDSAMYLCASSLGHGYTFGSGTRLTVV.

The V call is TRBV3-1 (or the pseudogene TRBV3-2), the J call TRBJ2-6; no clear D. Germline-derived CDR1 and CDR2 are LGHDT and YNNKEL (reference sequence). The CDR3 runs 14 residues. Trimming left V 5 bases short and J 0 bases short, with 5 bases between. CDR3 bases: TGTGCCAGCAGCGGAGACTCTGGGGCCAACGTCCTGACTTTC. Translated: CASSGDSGANVLTF.

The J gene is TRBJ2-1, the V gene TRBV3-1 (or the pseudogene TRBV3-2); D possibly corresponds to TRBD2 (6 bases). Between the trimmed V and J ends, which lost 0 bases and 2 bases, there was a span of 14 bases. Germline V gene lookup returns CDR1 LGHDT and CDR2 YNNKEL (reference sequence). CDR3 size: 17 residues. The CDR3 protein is CASSQDASALTYNEQFF. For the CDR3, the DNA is TGTGCCAGCAGCCAAGATGCTAGCGCCTTGACCTACAATGAGCAGTTCTTC.

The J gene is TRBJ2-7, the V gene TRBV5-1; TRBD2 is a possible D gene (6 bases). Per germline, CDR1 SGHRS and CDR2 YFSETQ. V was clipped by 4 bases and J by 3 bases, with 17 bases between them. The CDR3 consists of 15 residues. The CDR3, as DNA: TGCGCCAGCAGCCCGGCCAGCCCGCGGGACTACGAGCAGTACTTC. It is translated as CASSPASPRDYEQYF.

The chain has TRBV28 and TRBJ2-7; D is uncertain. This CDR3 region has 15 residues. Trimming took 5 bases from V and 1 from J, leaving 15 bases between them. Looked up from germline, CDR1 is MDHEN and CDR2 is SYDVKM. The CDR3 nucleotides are TGTGCCAGCAGTACAACCGGGTCAACATCCTACGAGCAGTACTTC. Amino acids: CASSTTGSTSYEQYF.

CDR3 in amino acids: CASIGSATMYF. CDR3 coding DNA: TGTGCCAGCATCGGATCGGCGACTATGTACTTC. The chain recombines TRBV2 with TRBJ2-7; D is possibly TRBD2 (5 bases). The V end lost 7 bases, the J end lost 12 bases, and 16 bases lay between the germline ends. There are 11 residues in the CDR3. Germline values: CDR1 SNHLY, CDR2 FYNNEI.

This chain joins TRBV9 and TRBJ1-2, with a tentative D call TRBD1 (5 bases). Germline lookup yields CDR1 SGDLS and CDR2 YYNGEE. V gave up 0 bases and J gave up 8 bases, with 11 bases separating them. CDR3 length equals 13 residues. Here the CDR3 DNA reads TGTGCCAGCAGCGTAGATCAGGGAAGAGGCTACACCTTC. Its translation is CASSVDQGRGYTF.

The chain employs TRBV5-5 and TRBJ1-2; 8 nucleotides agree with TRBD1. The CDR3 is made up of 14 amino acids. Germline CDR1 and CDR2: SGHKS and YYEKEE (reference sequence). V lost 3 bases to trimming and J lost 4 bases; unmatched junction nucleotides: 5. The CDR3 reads CASSSGQGPYGYTF. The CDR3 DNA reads TGTGCCAGCAGCTCAGGACAGGGCCCCTATGGCTACACCTTC. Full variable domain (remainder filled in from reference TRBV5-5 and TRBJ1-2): DAGVTQSPTHLIKTRGQQVTLRCSPISGHKSVSWYQQVLGQGPQFIFQYYEKEERGRGNFPDRFSARQFPNYSSELNVNALLLGDSALYLCASSSGQGPYGYTFGSGTRLTVV.

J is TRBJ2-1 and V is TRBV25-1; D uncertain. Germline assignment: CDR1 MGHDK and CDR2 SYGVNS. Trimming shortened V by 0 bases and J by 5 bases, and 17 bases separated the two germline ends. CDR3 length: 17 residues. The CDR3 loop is CASSEYPRAGRDNEQFF. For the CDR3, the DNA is TGTGCCAGCAGTGAATATCCCCGCGCAGGAAGAGACAATGAGCAGTTCTTC.

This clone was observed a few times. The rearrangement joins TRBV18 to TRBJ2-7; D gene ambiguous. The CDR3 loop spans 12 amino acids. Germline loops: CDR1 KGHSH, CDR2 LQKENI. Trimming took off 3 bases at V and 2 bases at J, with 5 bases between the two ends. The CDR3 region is CASSPETYEQYF. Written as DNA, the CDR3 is TGTGCCAGCTCACCCGAAACCTACGAGCAGTACTTC.

The CDR3 here is CASSERISGNTIYF. CDR3 nucleotide sequence: TGTGCCAGCAGTGAGCGGATCTCTGGAAACACCATATATTTT. V usage is TRBV6-1 and J usage is TRBJ1-3; D call uncertain. With 3 bases removed from V and 0 bases from J, the gap between germline ends came to 6 bases. Germline V gene sequence: CDR1 MNHNS, CDR2 SASEGT. The CDR3 runs to 14 residues.

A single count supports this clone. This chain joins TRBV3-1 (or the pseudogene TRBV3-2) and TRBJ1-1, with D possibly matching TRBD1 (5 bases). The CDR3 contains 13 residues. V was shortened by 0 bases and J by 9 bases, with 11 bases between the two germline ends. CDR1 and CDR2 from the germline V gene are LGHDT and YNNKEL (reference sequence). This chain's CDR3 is CASSQDSGYKAFF. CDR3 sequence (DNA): TGTGCCAGCAGCCAAGATTCAGGGTACAAAGCTTTCTTT.